Each of the 16 T cell receptor beta chains below was sequenced from the same sample in a study of cytomegalovirus exposure and HLA in healthy donors. Profiled with immunoSEQ multiplex PCR; TCRdb holds only in-frame clones, not every one. The sample has roughly 100,000 clones; around 87% are singletons. The sequenced sample consisted of PBMCs. All receptors come from a woman between 18 and 29 years old in good health and CMV-seropositive.

This sequence joins TRBV5-4 and TRBJ2-7; weak D call: TRBD2 (7 bases). From germline, CDR1 is SGHNT and CDR2 YYREEE (reference sequence). V lost 6 bases to trimming and J lost 0 bases, with 16 bases between them. The CDR3 covers 15 residues. The CDR3 is CASTLGGQVSYEQYF. The CDR3 DNA reads as TGTGCCAGCACTCTCGGGGGGCAGGTCTCCTACGAGCAGTACTTC.

The gene calls are TRBV6-5 and TRBJ2-7, with TRBD2 matching 10 bases. This CDR3 is 14 amino acids long. J lost 2 bases, V lost 5 bases, and 3 bases had no gene match. CDR1 and CDR2 from the germline V gene are MNHEY and SVGAGI. Here the CDR3 DNA reads TGTGCCAGCAGTGCTAGCGGGGGTACCTACGAGCAGTACTTC. It specifies CASSASGGTYEQYF.

This chain uses TRBV2 with TRBJ2-7; TRBD1 matches 7 bases. The CDR3 contains 16 residues. Trimming took 6 bases from V and 1 from J; bases not matched to a gene: 12. Germline V gives CDR1 SNHLY, CDR2 FYNNEI. CDR3 residues: CASRGSRTGTSYEQYF. CDR3 DNA sequence: TGTGCCAGCAGGGGGTCGAGGACAGGCACATCCTACGAGCAGTACTTC.

The chain is built from TRBV2 and TRBJ1-2; unclear D gene. V was shortened by 6 bases and J by 4 bases, with 12 bases between the two germline ends. The CDR3 runs 13 residues. Germline V gene sequence: CDR1 SNHLY, CDR2 FYNNEI. In nucleotides, the CDR3 is TGTGCCAGCAGCCTCGGGGAGGCCTATGGCTACACCTTC. This translates into CASSLGEAYGYTF.

This clone has only a few counts. The V gene is TRBV28, the J gene TRBJ2-7; a weak D match, TRBD2 (5 bases). The V gene's germline CDR1 is MDHEN and CDR2 SYDVKM. V shed 6 bases and J shed 3 bases, with 9 bases lying between them. The CDR3 is made up of 12 amino acids. Here the CDR3 reads CASRSEGYEQYF. For the CDR3, the DNA is TGTGCCAGCAGGTCCGAGGGCTACGAGCAGTACTTC.

This clone was counted a single time. The chain uses TRBV11-3 and TRBJ2-7; D is perhaps TRBD1 (5 bases). Between the trimmed V and J ends, which lost 1 base and 4 bases, there was a span of 11 bases. Germline values: CDR1 SGHNT, CDR2 YENEEA. CDR3 size: 14 residues. CDR3 sequence reads: CASSLGRVTYEQYF. CDR3 coding DNA: TGTGCCAGCAGCTTAGGCAGGGTAACGTACGAGCAGTACTTC.

CDR3 nucleotide sequence: TGCGCCAGCGGGCTTACAACTAATGAAAAACTGTTTTTT. It is translated as CASGLTTNEKLFF. V gene TRBV5-1 combines with J gene TRBJ1-4; D remains ambiguous. The germline V and J ends were trimmed by 7 bases and 0 bases, with 7 bases remaining between them. CDR3 size: 13 residues. Germline CDR1 and CDR2: SGHRS and YFSETQ.

This chain connects TRBV5-1 to TRBJ2-7; 11 bases match TRBD2. The CDR3 consists of 14 residues. Trimming at V came to 4 bases and at J to 6 bases, leaving 6 bases not matched to a gene. Per germline, CDR1 SGHRS and CDR2 YFSETQ. The CDR3 loop is CASSPEGLAVEQYF. CDR3 nucleotides: TGCGCCAGCAGCCCCGAGGGACTAGCGGTCGAGCAGTACTTC.

The chain couples TRBV5-1 to TRBJ2-1; D perhaps matches TRBD1 (5 bases). Germline V CDR1 and CDR2: SGHRS, YFSETQ. Trimming took 0 bases from V and 2 from J, leaving 6 bases between them. This CDR3 has 14 residues. The CDR3 coding sequence is TGCGCCAGCAGCTTGGGACAGACCTACAATGAGCAGTTCTTC. As protein: CASSLGQTYNEQFF. Using reference TRBV5-1 and TRBJ2-1 for the parts outside the CDR3, the full variable domain is KAGVTQTPRYLIKTRGQQVTLSCSPISGHRSVSWYQQTPGQGLQFLFEYFSETQRNKGNFPGRFSGRQFSNSRSEMNVSTLELGDSALYLCASSLGQTYNEQFFGPGTRLTVL.

In DNA form, the CDR3 reads TGCAGCTCACCAGCGGAGGGGGCCGGGGAAGCTTTCTTT. Its protein is CSSPAEGAGEAFF. V and J are TRBV29-1 and TRBJ1-1; TRBD1 agrees at 7 bases. Germline V lookup: CDR1 SQVTM, CDR2 ANQGSEA. The CDR3 sequence is 13 residues long. V gave up 8 bases and J gave up 8 bases; unmatched junction bases: 14.

This rearrangement joins TRBV2 to TRBJ1-3; 8 nucleotides agree with TRBD1. Trimming removed 7 bases from V and 0 bases from J; junction bases left unmatched: 2. CDR3 size: 14 residues. From germline, CDR1 is SNHLY and CDR2 FYNNEI. CDR3: CASMGQASGNTIYF. The CDR3 nucleotides are TGTGCCAGCATGGGACAGGCCTCTGGAAACACCATATATTTT.

The table lists this clone with a count of one. The V gene is TRBV27, the J gene TRBJ1-1; the D gene is possibly TRBD1 (5 bases). Deletions cut 3 bases from V and 3 bases from J, with 14 bases between. The CDR3 runs to 15 residues. Germline CDR1 is MNHEY and CDR2 is SMNVEV (reference sequence). This CDR3 reads CASSFSRGRDTEAFF. The CDR3 bases are TGTGCCAGCAGTTTTAGTAGGGGTCGGGACACTGAAGCTTTCTTT.

As DNA, the CDR3 is TGTGCCAGCAGCGCGCCGGGACAGGGGGAATCCATTCAGTACTTC. Residues: CASSAPGQGESIQYF. The rearrangement links TRBV9 to TRBJ2-4, with 11 bases fitting TRBD1. This CDR3 has 15 residues. CDR1 is SGDLS and CDR2 is YYNGEE in the germline V gene. V dropped 3 bases and J dropped 9; count of bases not matched to a gene: 8.

The V call is TRBV7-7, the J call TRBJ1-1; D is undetermined. CDR3 length equals 13 residues. V was clipped by 2 bases and J by 0 bases, with 4 bases between them. Germline V gene data show CDR1 as SSHAT and CDR2 as FNYEAQ (reference sequence). CDR3 DNA sequence: TGTGCCAGCAGCTTACAGTTGAACACTGAAGCTTTCTTT. Translating it yields CASSLQLNTEAFF.

This clone showed up just a few times. The genes are TRBV4-2 and TRBJ1-6, with 7 bases that match TRBD1. The germline V gene has CDR1 LGHNA and CDR2 YNFKEQ. This CDR3 has 15 residues. V was pared by 5 bases and J by 7 bases, with 8 bases of the junction left unmatched. CDR3 protein: CASSLRTGSNSPLHF. CDR3 sequence (DNA): TGTGCCAGCAGCTTGCGGACAGGCTCCAATTCACCCCTCCACTTT.

This clone appeared once. The V and J genes are TRBV18 and TRBJ2-1, with D possibly being TRBD2 (6 bases). V was cut by 4 bases and J by 2 bases, with 9 bases left in between. The CDR3 runs 14 residues. Germline assignment: CDR1 KGHSH and CDR2 LQKENI. Here the CDR3 DNA reads TGTGCCAGCTCACACGGAGGGCCCTACAATGAGCAGTTCTTC. Its protein is CASSHGGPYNEQFF.